The 32 T cell receptor beta chains in this list originate from one sample, sequenced in a study of control samples from healthy donors and cancer patients. Sequencing used immunoSEQ multiplex PCR; TCRdb keeps in-frame clones, though not all of them. The table includes about 180,000 clones, around 90% detected once. Sample: blood. Every receptor here comes from a woman in her 50s in good health.

The V gene is TRBV5-1, the J gene TRBJ2-2; D may be TRBD2 (5 bases). CDR1 SGHRS and CDR2 YFSETQ come from the germline V gene. The CDR3 sequence is 15 residues long. V was clipped by 4 bases and J by 1 base, with 11 bases between them. CDR3 nucleotides: TGCGCCAGCAGCCCAACAGAGGGGAACACCGGGGAGCTGTTTTTT. Its translation: CASSPTEGNTGELFF.

The chain has TRBV2 and TRBJ1-3; no definite D call. The V and J ends lost 8 bases and 0 bases respectively, with 2 bases between them. The length of the CDR3 is 11 residues. Germline V gene sequence: CDR1 SNHLY, CDR2 FYNNEI. CDR3 coding DNA: TGTGCCAGCTACTCTGGAAACACCATATATTTT. Amino acid sequence: CASYSGNTIYF.

V and J are TRBV5-1 and TRBJ1-2; no clear D. V lost 1 base and J 4 bases, leaving 8 bases between the germline ends. The CDR3 length is 13 residues. Germline V gene lookup returns CDR1 SGHRS and CDR2 YFSETQ. The CDR3: CASSLSQVYGYTF. In DNA, the CDR3 is TGCGCCAGCAGCTTGTCTCAGGTCTATGGCTACACCTTC.

The gene calls are TRBV25-1 and TRBJ2-7, with 7 bases identical to TRBD1. Losses at the gene ends were 6 bases for V and 5 bases for J; bases not matched to a gene: 4. The CDR3 sequence is 12 residues long. Germline CDR1 is MGHDK and CDR2 is SYGVNS. CDR3 in DNA: TGTGCCAGCAGGTCTCAGGGGGACGAGCAGTACTTC. Amino acid sequence: CASRSQGDEQYF.

The rearrangement joins TRBV3-1 (or the pseudogene TRBV3-2) to TRBJ2-5; TRBD2 is a possible D gene (6 bases). The CDR3 totals 16 residues. CDR1 and CDR2 from the germline V gene are LGHDT and YNNKEL (reference sequence). V lost 4 bases and J lost 7, with 22 bases in between. The CDR3 DNA follows: TGTGCCAGCAGCCTGTCCGGGAGCTGGGGAGTGAGGACCCAGTACTTC. Encoded protein: CASSLSGSWGVRTQYF.

The V call is TRBV18, the J call TRBJ2-1, with TRBD2 identical over 8 bases. From germline, CDR1 is KGHSH and CDR2 LQKENI. There are 12 residues in the CDR3. Trimming cost V 5 bases and J 10 bases; bases outside gene matches: 4. CDR3 sequence: CASSTLAEEQFF. The CDR3 bases are TGTGCCAGCTCAACACTAGCGGAGGAGCAGTTCTTC.

V gene TRBV11-2 combines with J gene TRBJ2-5, with D perhaps matching TRBD1 (5 bases). CDR1 and CDR2 (germline): SGHAT, FQNNGV. Trimming left V 3 bases short and J 5 bases short, with 13 bases between. CDR3 length: 14 amino acids. DNA for the CDR3: TGTGCCAGCAGCTTGTCTCAGGGTTGGGAGACCCAGTACTTC. This translates into CASSLSQGWETQYF. The full variable domain, completed using reference TRBV11-2 and TRBJ2-5, is EAGVAQSPRYKIIEKRQSVAFWCNPISGHATLYWYQQILGQGPKLLIQFQNNGVVDDSQLPKDRFSAERLKGVDSTLKIQPAKLEDSAVYLCASSLSQGWETQYFGPGTRLLVL.

The V call is TRBV30, the J call TRBJ2-7, with a weak D call TRBD1 (8 bases). The CDR3 consists of 14 residues. Germline values: CDR1 GTSNPN, CDR2 SVGIG (reference sequence). V gave up 4 bases and J gave up 0 bases, with 13 bases separating them. CDR3 DNA: TGTGCCTGGAACAGGGGGGGGAGCTCCTACGAGCAGTACTTC. This gives the protein CAWNRGGSSYEQYF. Full variable domain (rest looked up from reference TRBV30 and TRBJ2-7): SQTIHQWPATLVQPVGSPLSLECTVEGTSNPNLYWYRQAAGRGLQLLFYSVGIGQISSEVPQNLSASRPQDRQFILSSKKLLLSDSGFYLCAWNRGGSSYEQYFGPGTRLTVT.

This clone was picked up one time. The chain combines TRBV15 with TRBJ2-3; 9 bases fit TRBD2. Per the germline V gene, CDR1 is LNHNV and CDR2 is YYDKDF (reference sequence). The V gene end was trimmed by 7 bases and the J gene end by 2 bases; junction bases not matched to a gene: 7. The CDR3 is made up of 15 amino acids. CDR3 in amino acids: CATKGAGGYTDTQYF. In DNA, the CDR3 is TGTGCCACCAAAGGGGCGGGGGGGTACACAGATACGCAGTATTTT.

CDR3 bases: TGCGCCAGCAGTCCACTAGCGGGGAGCTCCTACGAGCAGTACTTC. Its protein is CASSPLAGSSYEQYF. This chain links TRBV5-1 with TRBJ2-7; 10 bases map to TRBD2. V lost 5 bases, J lost 0 bases, and 5 bases stayed unmatched. The CDR3 loop spans 15 amino acids. CDR1 SGHRS and CDR2 YFSETQ come from the germline V gene.

The chain joins TRBV7-6 to TRBJ2-3, with 8 bases that match TRBD2. The CDR3 has 18 amino acids. The J segment lost 5 bases and the V segment lost 0 bases, leaving 13 bases of the junction unmatched. In germline, CDR1 is SGHVS, CDR2 FNYEAQ. The CDR3 region is CASSLAGGGTRGGDTQYF. CDR3 coding DNA: TGTGCCAGCAGCTTAGCGGGCGGGGGGACCAGGGGTGGAGATACGCAGTATTTT.

The count of this clone is one. The V call is TRBV10-3, the J call TRBJ1-2; a possible D gene is TRBD1 (5 bases). Trimming pared 11 bases from V and 4 bases from J, leaving 20 bases between. The CDR3 length is 14 residues. Germline assignment: CDR1 ENHRY and CDR2 SYGVKD. CDR3 sequence: CAVGGDSPLYGYTF. The CDR3 DNA reads TGTGCCGTTGGAGGGGACTCCCCCCTCTATGGCTACACCTTC.

The CDR3 sequence: CASSLYHSGGATGELFF. Here the CDR3 DNA reads TGCGCCAGCAGCCTGTACCACAGTGGGGGCGCAACCGGGGAGCTGTTTTTT. This chain connects TRBV4-1 to TRBJ2-2, with D possibly TRBD1 on 6 matching bases. The germline gives CDR1 MGHRA, CDR2 YSYEKL. V was shortened by 4 bases and J by 5 bases, with 20 bases between the two germline ends. This CDR3 comprises 17 residues.

There are a few counts of this clone. The J gene is TRBJ2-7, the V gene TRBV5-1; 10 bases match TRBD1. V lost 3 bases to trimming and J lost 6 bases; unmatched junction nucleotides: 6. This CDR3 contains 14 residues. The germline V gene has CDR1 SGHRS and CDR2 YFSETQ. The CDR3 here is CASSSGTGVGEQYF. In DNA form, the CDR3 reads TGCGCCAGCAGCTCCGGGACAGGGGTAGGCGAGCAGTACTTC.

The chain employs TRBV20-1 and TRBJ2-7; perhaps D is TRBD1 or TRBD2 (5 bases each). Germline values: CDR1 DFQATT, CDR2 SNEGSKA (reference sequence). The CDR3 runs 14 residues. The V gene lost 3 bases and the J gene lost 3 bases, with 15 bases spanning the gap. CDR3: CSASTPGPIYEQYF. The CDR3 coding sequence is TGCAGTGCTAGTACCCCGGGGCCAATCTACGAGCAGTACTTC.

The V gene is TRBV19, the J gene TRBJ1-6; D uncertain. CDR1 is LNHDA and CDR2 is SQIVND in the germline V gene (reference sequence). The CDR3 has 15 residues. V lost 8 bases, J lost 3 bases, and 14 bases lay in between. The CDR3: CASSDGLLYNSPLHF. CDR3 DNA: TGTGCCAGTTCGGACGGATTACTCTATAATTCACCCCTCCACTTT.

This clone was counted a few times. The chain carries TRBV2 and TRBJ1-2; no firm D call. Germline CDR1 and CDR2: SNHLY and FYNNEI. The CDR3 runs 14 residues. The germline V and J ends were trimmed by 4 bases and 8 bases, with 17 bases remaining between them. CDR3 sequence reads: CASSGVSTPAGYTF. CDR3 bases: TGTGCCAGCAGTGGGGTTTCGACCCCGGCGGGCTACACCTTC.

The chain has TRBV7-2 and TRBJ1-2; a possible D gene is TRBD1 (5 bases). CDR1 and CDR2 from the germline V gene are SGHTA and FQGNSA. This CDR3 is built from 13 residues. V was clipped by 8 bases and J by 4 bases, with 14 bases between them. CDR3 in DNA: TGTGCCAGCCGGAGGGGTGGGATCTATGGCTACACCTTC. Protein product: CASRRGGIYGYTF. Combining the CDR3 with reference TRBV7-2 and TRBJ1-2 gives the whole variable domain GAGVSQSPSNKVTEKGKDVELRCDPISGHTALYWYRQSLGQGLEFLIYFQGNSAPDKSGLPSDRFSAERTGGSVSTLTIQRTQQEDSAVYLCASRRGGIYGYTFGSGTRLTVV.

The chain couples TRBV5-1 to TRBJ2-3, with 11 bases matching TRBD2. J gave up 0 bases and V 1 base, and 4 bases lay outside the gene matches. Germline CDR1 reads SGHRS; CDR2 reads YFSETQ. This CDR3 region has 17 residues. The CDR3 sequence is CASSLYGTSGSTDTQYF. In DNA form, the CDR3 reads TGCGCCAGCAGCTTGTACGGGACTAGCGGCAGCACAGATACGCAGTATTTT.

The chain uses TRBV28 and TRBJ1-1, with TRBD1 as a possible D gene (5 bases). Trimming cost V 2 bases and J 1 base, with 11 bases left between them. The CDR3 is 15 residues long. Per germline, CDR1 MDHEN and CDR2 SYDVKM. The CDR3 spells CASSLPGRANTEAFF. CDR3 bases: TGTGCCAGCAGTTTACCCGGCAGGGCGAACACTGAAGCTTTCTTT.

The chain couples TRBV7-7 to TRBJ2-5; D is perhaps TRBD1 (5 bases). V was cut by 5 bases and J by 5 bases, with 12 bases left in between. The CDR3 is made up of 13 amino acids. Germline lookup yields CDR1 SSHAT and CDR2 FNYEAQ (reference sequence). The CDR3 spells CASSGQGGETQYF. As DNA, the CDR3 is TGTGCCAGCAGCGGGCAGGGTGGCGAGACCCAGTACTTC.

To note about this clone: Other nucleotide sequences in the sample specify the same CDR3. This chain connects TRBV29-1 to TRBJ2-7; D possibly matches TRBD1 or TRBD2 (5 bases each). This CDR3 region has 11 residues. Germline V lookup: CDR1 SQVTM, CDR2 ANQGSEA. V lost 6 bases, J lost 4 bases, and 10 bases lay in between. This CDR3 is CSVVWGYEQYF. CDR3 in DNA: TGCAGCGTAGTCTGGGGGTACGAGCAGTACTTC.

The chain uses TRBV5-4 and TRBJ2-2; D remains unclear. This CDR3 is built from 16 residues. The germline CDR1 and CDR2 sequences are SGHNT and YYREEE (reference sequence). Trimming cost V 4 bases and J 0 bases, with 13 bases left between them. DNA for the CDR3: TGTGCCAGCAGCCATACCCTAGGGTCGAACACCGGGGAGCTGTTTTTT. Its translation is CASSHTLGSNTGELFF.

V gene TRBV7-9 combines with J gene TRBJ2-3; perhaps TRBD1 as D (6 bases). This CDR3 is built from 15 residues. Germline CDR1 is SEHNR and CDR2 is FQNEAQ (reference sequence). Between the trimmed V and J ends, which lost 0 bases and 2 bases, there was a span of 9 bases. The DNA for the CDR3 is TGTGCCAGCAGCTTAGCTCAGGGGTTCACAGATACGCAGTATTTT. This sequence encodes CASSLAQGFTDTQYF.

The gene calls are TRBV4-3 and TRBJ1-1; possible D gene TRBD1, 6 bases. This CDR3 has 15 amino acids. From germline, CDR1 is LGHNA and CDR2 YSLEER. V was clipped by 0 bases and J by 0 bases, with 8 bases between them. The CDR3 spells CASSQERTVNTEAFF. The CDR3 DNA is TGCGCCAGCAGCCAAGAAAGGACAGTGAACACTGAAGCTTTCTTT.

V and J are TRBV6-1 and TRBJ1-2; D is unresolved. Trimming removed 3 bases at V and 1 base at J, with 6 bases between. CDR3 length: 13 amino acids. Germline V gene sequence: CDR1 MNHNS, CDR2 SASEGT. CDR3 nucleotide sequence: TGTGCCAGCAGTGACGGATTTAACTATGGCTACACCTTC. Its translation is CASSDGFNYGYTF.

V and J are TRBV10-3 and TRBJ1-2; D call uncertain. With 6 bases removed from V and 8 bases from J, the gap between germline ends came to 22 bases. Germline V CDR1 and CDR2: ENHRY, SYGVKD. This CDR3 spans 15 amino acids. The CDR3 coding sequence is TGTGCCATCAGGGATTCAAACGATGGGGATGGGGGCTACACCTTC. Protein product: CAIRDSNDGDGGYTF.

V and J are TRBV7-6 and TRBJ2-3; D is uncertain. Germline CDR1 is SGHVS and CDR2 is FNYEAQ. CDR3 length equals 16 residues. The ends were cut back, 1 base at V and 1 base at J, with 12 bases in the middle. The DNA for the CDR3 is TGTGCCAGCAGCTTAGTGCCCGTTACCGGCACAGATACGCAGTATTTT. It is translated as CASSLVPVTGTDTQYF.

The chain employs TRBV19 and TRBJ1-2, with unresolved D. There are 12 residues in the CDR3. Germline V lookup: CDR1 LNHDA, CDR2 SQIVND (reference sequence). V dropped 1 base and J dropped 5 bases, with 5 bases sitting between them. The CDR3 reads CASSIATYGYTF. The CDR3 nucleotides are TGTGCCAGTAGTATAGCAACTTATGGCTACACCTTC.

The V gene is TRBV12-3 or TRBV12-4, the J gene TRBJ1-5; D is undetermined. This CDR3 is built from 13 residues. With 5 bases removed from V and 5 bases from J, the gap between germline ends came to 10 bases. CDR3 in amino acids: CASSRAMDQPQHF. The CDR3 coding sequence is TGTGCCAGCAGTAGAGCGATGGATCAGCCCCAGCATTTT.

The chain links TRBV19 to TRBJ1-4; D is perhaps TRBD1 (5 bases). Germline V lookup: CDR1 LNHDA, CDR2 SQIVND (reference sequence). V was shortened by 6 bases and J by 0 bases, with 20 bases between the two germline ends. This CDR3 comprises 18 residues. The CDR3 loop is CASRGGRAQTATNEKLFF. CDR3 sequence (DNA): TGTGCCAGTAGGGGGGGAAGAGCCCAAACTGCAACTAATGAAAAACTGTTTTTT.

V gene TRBV28 combines with J gene TRBJ2-2, with 13 bases fitting TRBD2. This CDR3 is 15 amino acids long. The germline CDR1 and CDR2 sequences are MDHEN and SYDVKM. V shed 8 bases, J shed 4 bases, and the junction held 4 bases outside the gene matches. The CDR3 is CASGLAGASTGELFF. The DNA of the CDR3 is TGTGCCAGCGGACTAGCGGGAGCTAGCACCGGGGAGCTGTTTTTT.